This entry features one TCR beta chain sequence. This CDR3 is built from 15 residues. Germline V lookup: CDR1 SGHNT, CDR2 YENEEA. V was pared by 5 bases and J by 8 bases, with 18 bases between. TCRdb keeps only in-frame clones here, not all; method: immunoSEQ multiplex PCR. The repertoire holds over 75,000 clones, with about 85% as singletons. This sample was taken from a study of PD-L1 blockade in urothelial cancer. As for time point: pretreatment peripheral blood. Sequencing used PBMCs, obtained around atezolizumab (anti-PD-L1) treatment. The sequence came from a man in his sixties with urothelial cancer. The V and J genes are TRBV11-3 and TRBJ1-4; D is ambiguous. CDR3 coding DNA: TGTGCCAGCAGCCCCGGTGGAGCGGGTTGGGAAAAACTGTTTTTT. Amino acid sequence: CASSPGGAGWEKLFF.